This T cell receptor (beta chain) was identified in a study of T cell changes during pregnancy in multiple sclerosis. This CDR3 is 15 amino acids long. Germline CDR1 LGHNA, CDR2 YSLEER. Between the trimmed V and J ends, which lost 0 bases and 0 bases, there was a span of 6 bases. Libraries were prepared by immunoSEQ multiplex PCR; TCRdb keeps only in-frame clonotypes and omits some of them. The table has about 47,000 clones, around 90% seen once. V usage is TRBV4-3 and J usage is TRBJ2-1; D is uncertain. The receptor was isolated from a female donor with multiple sclerosis, enrolled in a pregnancy study. The sample in question was peripheral blood, obtained in the first trimester of pregnancy. In DNA, the CDR3 is TGCGCCAGCAGCCAAGACAAGAGCTCCTACAATGAGCAGTTCTTC. The encoded protein is CASSQDKSSYNEQFF.